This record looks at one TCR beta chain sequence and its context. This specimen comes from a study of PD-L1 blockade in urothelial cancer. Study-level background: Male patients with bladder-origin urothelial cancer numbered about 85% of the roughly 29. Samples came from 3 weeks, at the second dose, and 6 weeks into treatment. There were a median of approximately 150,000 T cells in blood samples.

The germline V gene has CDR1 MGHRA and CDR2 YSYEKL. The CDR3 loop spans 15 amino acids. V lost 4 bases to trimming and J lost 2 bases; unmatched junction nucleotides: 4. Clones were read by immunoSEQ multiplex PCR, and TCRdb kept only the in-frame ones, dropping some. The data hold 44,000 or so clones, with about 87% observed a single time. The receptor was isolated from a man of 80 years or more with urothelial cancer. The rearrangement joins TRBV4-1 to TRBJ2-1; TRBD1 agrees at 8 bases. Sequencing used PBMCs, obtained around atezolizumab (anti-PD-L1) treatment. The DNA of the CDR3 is TGCGCCAGCAGCCGGGGACAGGCTACCTACAATGAGCAGTTCTTC. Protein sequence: CASSRGQATYNEQFF.